Many counts were recorded for the clone carrying this TCR beta chain. The antigen is unknown. The germline V gene has CDR1 SGHVS and CDR2 FQNEAQ. The CDR3 is 13 residues long. The V and J ends lost 8 bases and 5 bases respectively, with 12 bases between them. The data stem from a study of CD8 T cells in ankylosing spondylitis. Points from the study as a whole: As reported, disease-linked clones showed significant enrichment in matched ankylosing spondylitis synovial fluid. Earlier reports found some motif variants in synovial fluid and blood in reactive arthritis.

Molecular-barcoded quantitative 5'-RACE produced these TCR beta libraries. MiXCR, run by TCRdb on the 5' RACE reads, gives a single entry per CDR3 protein. The sample holds 150,000 or so distinct CDR3 sequences; 11% are singletons and the top ten take 25% to 35%. The sample comprised blood, either unsorted or a sorted T cell fraction (not recorded which). The rearrangement joins TRBV7-8 to TRBJ1-4; a possible D gene is TRBD1 (6 bases). This receptor was taken from a male donor with ankylosing spondylitis or in good health (not recorded which). The CDR3: CASGIDRNEKLFF. CDR3 coding DNA: TGTGCCAGCGGAATAGACAGGAATGAAAAACTGTTTTTT.